This TCR beta chain stems from a study of memory CD4+ T cells and cytomegalovirus serostatus. Study-wide points: Each of roughly 65 CMV-associated TCRbeta sequences occurred in one to five individuals.

Original methodology: Out-of-frame sequences were removed, leaving a few million distinct TCRbeta sequences. The repertoire was sequenced with immunoSEQ multiplex PCR; TCRdb's copy has only in-frame clones and lacks some. Clone size and the V and J calls come from that table; the DNA yielded D and trimming. The repertoire holds some 66,000 clones, with about 75% as singletons. Single viable CD3+CD4+CD8-CD45RO+ cells were sorted as the memory CD4+ T cells. This clone has only one observation. Antigen: not known. This CDR3 has 8 residues. The V end was cut by 5 bases, the J end by 12 bases, with 4 bases between.

Sequencing was performed on memory CD4+ T cells from blood. This chain links TRBV23-1 with TRBJ1-1, with D hard to call. TRBV23-1 is labeled an ORF, and its function is uncertain. The sequence came from an adult in good health and CMV-seropositive. CDR3 protein: CASSISFF. DNA of the CDR3: TGCGCCAGCAGTATTTCTTTCTTT.